This T cell receptor beta chain was observed in a study of PD-1 blockade in classical Hodgkin lymphoma. Whole-study findings and limits: Whereas CD4+ TCR diversity had risen significantly by C4D1, CD8+ TCR diversity had not. Whoever responded completely had baseline diversity much like that seen in newly diagnosed patients. Reported baseline diversity: healthy donors highest, relapsed/refractory patients lowest.

Germline trimming cut 1 base from V and 2 bases from J; bases unmatched to any gene: 7. Germline CDR1 SGHTA, CDR2 FQGNSA. The CDR3 covers 16 residues. Worth noting for this clone: Its antigen is unidentified.

Profiling relied on immunoSEQ multiplex PCR, and the TCRdb table lists in-frame clones only, not all of them. The table lists under 45,000 clones, roughly 70% of them singletons. Relapse was seen in all patients after autologous stem cell transplantation, and brentuximab vedotin exposure was variable. Patients reached a best response of complete response, partial response or progressive disease. V is TRBV7-2 and J is TRBJ2-7; 8 nucleotides line up with TRBD2. The source of this sequence is a human donor with classical Hodgkin lymphoma. The sequencing here drew on peripheral blood mononuclear cells (PBMCs), taken at baseline. This CDR3 reads CASSLENSGRPYEQYF. In DNA form, the CDR3 reads TGTGCCAGCAGCTTAGAAAACAGCGGGAGACCCTACGAGCAGTACTTC.